This T cell receptor beta chain originates from a study of cytomegalovirus exposure and HLA in healthy donors (dated by TCRdb to about 2017). Notes on the research overall: According to a later analysis, the roughly 120 validation repertoires were produced on the same platform as the 666 repertoires of the first cohort. The study aimed to test whether signatures of past pathogen exposure could be identified by cataloging public T cell receptors. In addition to the first cohort of around 670 subjects, a separate validation cohort of about 120 different subjects was used. To predict cytomegalovirus infection status, the study combined high-throughput TCR immunosequencing, statistical association of individual TCRs with disease status, and machine learning. Overall study outcomes, separate from this receptor: Three of the identified cytomegalovirus-associated TCR beta chains were confirmed in vitro to be specific for cytomegalovirus antigens. The classifier was reported to diagnose cytomegalovirus status with high specificity and sensitivity in both the original and validation cohorts. A later analysis had no HLA typing for the validation cohort, so co-occurrence there was scored across all 110 or so repertoires. A later analysis found that TCRs clustered in the first cohort also tended to co-occur in the roughly 120 validation repertoires, with 94% of cluster scores above 0. Most TCR sequences were observed very rarely across donors, whereas some public TCRs were present in many individuals. It was suggested by the authors that the approach could potentially be generalized to other disease states and immunological phenotypes. The study listed 150 to 200 TCR beta chains as associated with cytomegalovirus.

The protocol used for the library was the immunoSEQ multiplex PCR assay. In the authors' own workflow: A statistical classification framework was developed to diagnose cytomegalovirus status using the catalog of TCR beta chain sequences. In its TCRdb copy, this immuneACCESS table keeps in-frame sequences only and misses some clones. Where compared with another copy, unresolved V genes explain less than half of these, and the others have no known cause. That table furnishes V, J and clone size, whereas the DNA furnished D and trimming. The sample contains over 110,000 clones, around nine tenths of them found a single time. Under 9% of the sample lies in the top ten. With respect to this clone: Its antigen remains unidentified. It has no much larger one-base neighbor in the sample; base qualities were not kept.

The donors were included in the validation cohort of roughly 120 subjects, a group kept apart from the roughly 610-subject first cohort. Trimmed from V: 3 bases; trimmed from J: 3 bases; junction bases lacking a gene match: 7. According to the germline V gene, CDR1 reads LGHNA and CDR2 reads YNFKEQ. The CDR3 numbers 16 residues from cysteine through phenylalanine. Kept here is only the CDR3 DNA, which spans 48 bases and is read in frame from base 1. This receptor was identified in a man younger than 35 in good health and CMV-seropositive. The V gene is TRBV4-2 and the J gene is TRBJ2-7; 11 middle bases align to TRBD1. Sample: PBMCs. The CDR3 region: CASSQEGQGADYEQYF. The nucleotide sequence is TGTGCCAGCAGCCAGGAAGGACAGGGGGCAGACTACGAGCAGTACTTC.